This T cell receptor beta chain was observed in a study of T cell changes during pregnancy in multiple sclerosis. The trim removed 6 bases at V and 0 bases at J, leaving 4 bases unmatched. The CDR3 sequence is 15 residues long. Germline V lookup: CDR1 MNHEY, CDR2 SVGAGI. The method was immunoSEQ multiplex PCR; TCRdb's version includes in-frame clones alone and lacks a portion of them. This sample has 45,000 to 60,000 clones, with approximately 92% found just once. Source: CD4+ T cells from peripheral blood mononuclear cells, taken in the third trimester of pregnancy. The genes are TRBV6-5 and TRBJ1-5, with 8 bases that match TRBD1. The source is a female donor with multiple sclerosis, enrolled in a pregnancy study. In DNA, the CDR3 is TGTGCCAGCAGCCCCGACAGGGGTAGCAATCAGCCCCAGCATTTT. Translating it yields CASSPDRGSNQPQHF.